Included here is one TCR beta chain sequence, with context. Its cognate antigen has yet to be identified. There are no base qualities to consult, and no much larger clone falls within one base. The CDR3 regions of human TCRbeta chains were analyzed by immunosequencing. The authors' analysis ran thus. Repertoire TCRs were checked for matches against a reference library of SARS-CoV-2-specific TCRs that had been generated using the MIRA antigen-specificity platform. Breadth meant the fraction of unique TCRs that were SARS-CoV-2-associated, whereas depth meant the fraction of total T cells that were SARS-CoV-2-associated. Using the MIRA data, every spike-specific TCR was mapped to the spike region that the TCR reacted to and assigned to either a CD4 or a CD8 class. Log10-transformed breadth and depth values were compared by one-way ANOVA with Sidak's multiple comparisons tests. In TCRdb, the immuneACCESS table is reduced to in-frame sequences with V and J assigned. These tables do not hold every clone; where another copy was compared, an unresolved V gene accounts for under half, and the others remain unexplained. D and trimming were read from the DNA, whereas the V and J calls and clone size are those reported in that table. Counted in this sample were around 150,000 clones; 85% to 95% of them appeared once. The top ten clonotypes cover under 2% of the sample.

This sample was taken from a study of T cell responses to AZD1222 COVID-19 vaccine (dated by TCRdb to the early 2020s). Some background on the complete study: AZD1222 recipients with second doses at about 4 weeks or about 12 weeks were pooled, because spike-specific TCR depth and breadth did not differ between schedules. TCR sequencing covered some 240 trial participants: 207 given two doses of AZD1222 and some 25 given two doses of MenACWY control vaccine. Trial participants were enrolled into age subgroups of 18-55, 56-69 and 70-plus years, which contained approximately 150, 28 and 58 TCR-sequenced participants, respectively. What the research found in general, with its limitations: Most participants were white British and females outnumbered males, and the authors suggested that clonal diversity may have been underestimated. Spike-specific TCR breadth and depth rose significantly after two AZD1222 doses compared with day 0 and with MenACWY recipients. Only six or seven AZD1222 recipients were SARS-CoV-2 seropositive at baseline, limiting conclusions about previously exposed vaccinees. No day 14 peak-response samples were available, so repertoires were characterized only after the peak T cell response. In the small 56-69-year group, the increase in depth fell short of significance, most likely because of low power. The vaccine-associated CD4 TCRs covered the entire spike protein, and the dominant responses fell in regions 160-218 and 743-854. Reportedly, almost half of the unique spike-specific TCRs recognized epitopes lying outside the regions that are mutated in the B.1.351 and B.1.1.7 variants.

The time point label of this sample denotes: baseline before first vaccination. Vaccinee samples were obtained from the UK trials COV001 and COV002, which included a single-blind randomized controlled phase 2/3 trial of AZD1222 (ChAdOx1 nCoV-19) in healthy adults. Trial participant PBMC samples were collected at day 0 and day 28 after the second dose for TCRbeta chain sequencing. The germline V gene encodes CDR1 SEHNR and CDR2 FQNEAQ (reference sequence). V loses 3 bases, J loses 2 bases, and the germline ends lie 6 bases apart. From the cysteine up to the phenylalanine, the CDR3 has a length of 13 residues. Of the read, only the CDR3 DNA is kept; its 39 bases are in frame from base 1.

The starting material was peripheral blood, obtained on day 0 of AZD1222 vaccination. The source is an adult in good health. This receptor chain uses TRBV7-9 and TRBJ2-3; the D element might be TRBD1 or TRBD2, as each aligns at 5 bases. The CDR3 protein: CASSLGTTDTQYF. The DNA sequence follows: TGTGCCAGCAGCTTGGGGACCACAGATACGCAGTATTTT.